The clone carrying this T cell receptor beta chain was observed a few times. Germline V gene lookup returns CDR1 SGHTA and CDR2 FQGNSA. V was shortened by 5 bases and J by 2 bases, with 18 bases between the two germline ends. The length of the CDR3 is 16 residues. For TCRbeta, the library was prepared with unique molecular identifiers. TCRdb redid the calling of the PCR reads with MiXCR, one entry per CDR3 protein. The sample carries some 590,000 distinct CDR3 sequences, about 10% recorded once. This entry comes from a study of T-cell reconstitution after alpha-beta-depleted transplantation in children.

This chain connects TRBV7-2 to TRBJ2-5; tentatively, D is TRBD2 (5 bases). This receptor was identified in a human donor who donated a stem cell graft to a child with acute myeloid leukemia. The starting material was PBMCs from the stem cell graft donor, obtained from the stem cell graft. For the CDR3, the DNA is TGTGCCAGCAGCGTTAGGGCGGGCCTGGGGCAAGAGACCCAGTACTTC. Residues: CASSVRAGLGQETQYF.